This record looks at one TCR beta chain sequence and its context. The repertoire was sequenced with immunoSEQ multiplex PCR; TCRdb's copy has only in-frame clones and lacks some. Found here are 6,500 to 8,000 clones, around 75% of them singletons; the top ten hold under 30%. The data are from a study of OX40 agonist ivuxolimab in advanced cancers. Germline V gene lookup returns CDR1 SGHDN and CDR2 FVKESK. The CDR3 contains 14 residues. V lost 1 base and J lost 4, with 9 bases in between. Autoimmune disease history or systemic immunosuppression led to patient exclusion. The clonotype originates from an adult with an advanced solid tumor such as melanoma, head and neck, liver or kidney cancer. V usage is TRBV14 and J usage is TRBJ2-3; no firm D call. The starting material was CD4+ or CD8+ T cells sorted from blood, obtained in a trial of the OX40 agonist ivuxolimab. This CDR3 reads CASSQVLAPDTQYF. The CDR3 nucleotides are TGTGCCAGCAGCCAAGTTCTGGCGCCAGATACGCAGTATTTT.